This TCR beta chain stems from a study of long-term antiretroviral therapy in people with HIV. Looking at the study overall: The 2015 immediate-ART recommendation came about a decade after the earliest samples.

There were roughly 0.9-11 million cryopreserved PBMC in the samples before DNA extraction. General observations from the study: HIV repertoires showed narrower CDR3 length ranges than controls.

An immunoSEQ assay, version v3.0, was performed at survey level. Only in-frame clones appear in the TCRdb table, and some are missing; sequencing was by immunoSEQ multiplex PCR. The repertoire holds about 26,000 clones, with about 88% as singletons. The CDR3 has 12 amino acids. V was pared by 5 bases and J by 4 bases, with 8 bases between. Germline values: CDR1 WNHNN, CDR2 SYGVQD (reference sequence). About this clone itself: The target antigen is unknown.

The J gene is TRBJ1-1, the V gene TRBV10-1; D may be TRBD1 (6 bases). Sequenced here: unsorted PBMCs, sampled 2.7 years after starting antiretroviral therapy. This TCR was recovered from a man between 40 and 49 years old with HIV. DNA for the CDR3: TGCGCCAGCAGTACAGGGAGCACTGAAGCTTTCTTT. Translated, it gives CASSTGSTEAFF.